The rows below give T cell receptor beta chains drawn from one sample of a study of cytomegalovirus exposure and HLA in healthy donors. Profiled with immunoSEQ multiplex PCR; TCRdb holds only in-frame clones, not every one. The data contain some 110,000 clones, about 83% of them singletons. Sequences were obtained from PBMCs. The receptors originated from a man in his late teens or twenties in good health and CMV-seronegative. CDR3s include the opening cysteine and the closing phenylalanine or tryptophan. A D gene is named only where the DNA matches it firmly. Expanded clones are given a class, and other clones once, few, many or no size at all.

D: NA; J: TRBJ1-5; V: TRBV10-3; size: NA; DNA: TGTGCCATCAGTTCCGGACAGCTGAATCAGCCCCAGCATTTT; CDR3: CAISSGQLNQPQHF
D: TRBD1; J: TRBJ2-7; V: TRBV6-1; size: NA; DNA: TGTGCCAGCAGTGTTCGACAGGGGGGCTACGAGCAGTACTTC; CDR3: CASSVRQGGYEQYF
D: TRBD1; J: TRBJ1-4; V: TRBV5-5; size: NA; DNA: TGTGCCAGCAGCTTCTGGAGGGGGCTTGCTAATGAAAAACTGTTTTTT; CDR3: CASSFWRGLANEKLFF
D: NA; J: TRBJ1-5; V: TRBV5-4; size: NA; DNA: TGTGCCAGCAGCTCCTCAGGGTCGAGGAACAATCAGCCCCAGCATTTT; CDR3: CASSSSGSRNNQPQHF
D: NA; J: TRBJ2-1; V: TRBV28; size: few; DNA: TGTGCCAGCAGTTTATCGTTAGCGTTACATGAGCAGTTCTTC; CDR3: CASSLSLALHEQFF
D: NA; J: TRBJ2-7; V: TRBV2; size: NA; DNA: TGTGCCAGCAGTCTCGACATCTACGAGCAGTACTTC; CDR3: CASSLDIYEQYF
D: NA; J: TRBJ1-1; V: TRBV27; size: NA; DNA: TGTGCCAGCAGGCGGGGCACTGAAGCTTTCTTT; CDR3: CASRRGTEAFF
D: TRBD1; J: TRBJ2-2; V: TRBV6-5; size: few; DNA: TGTGCCAGCAGCCGGACAGGGGACACCGGGGAGCTGTTTTTT; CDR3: CASSRTGDTGELFF
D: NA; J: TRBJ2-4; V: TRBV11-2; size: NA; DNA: TGTGCCAGCAGCTTACGGCCCCGGCGGTCCTCGGCCAAAAACATTCAGTACTTC; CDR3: CASSLRPRRSSAKNIQYF
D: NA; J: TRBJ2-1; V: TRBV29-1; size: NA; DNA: TGCAGCGTTGAAGACAGGGCAGTCTCTTACAATGAGCAGTTCTTC; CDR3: CSVEDRAVSYNEQFF
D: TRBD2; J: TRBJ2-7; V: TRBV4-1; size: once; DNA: TGCGCCAGCAGCCAAGATCTCCGGACGTTTGGCGGGAGTTCTTACGAGCAGTACTTC; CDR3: CASSQDLRTFGGSSYEQYF
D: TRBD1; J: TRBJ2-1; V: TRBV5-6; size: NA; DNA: TGTGCCAGCAGCTCGCCGTCGGGACAGTTCAATGAGCAGTTCTTC; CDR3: CASSSPSGQFNEQFF
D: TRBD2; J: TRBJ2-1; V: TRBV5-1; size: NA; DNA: TGCGCCAGCAGCTTTCCCGATCTAGCGGGAGACCCCAATGAGCAGTTCTTC; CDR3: CASSFPDLAGDPNEQFF
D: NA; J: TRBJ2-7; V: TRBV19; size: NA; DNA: TGTGCCAGTAGTATAGTTGGCAGCTACGAGCAGTACTTC; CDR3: CASSIVGSYEQYF
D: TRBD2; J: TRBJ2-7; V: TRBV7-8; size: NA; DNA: TGTGCCAGCAGCCCAGCGGGGCTGGGCTCCTACGAGCAGTACTTC; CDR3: CASSPAGLGSYEQYF
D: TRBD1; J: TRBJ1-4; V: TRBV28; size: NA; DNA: TGTGCCAGCGGAGGGGGCGCGGGGGAAAAACTGTTTTTT; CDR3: CASGGGAGEKLFF
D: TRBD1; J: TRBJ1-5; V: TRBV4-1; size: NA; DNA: TGCGCCAGCAGCCCCGACAGGGTGAATCAGCCCCAGCATTTT; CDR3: CASSPDRVNQPQHF
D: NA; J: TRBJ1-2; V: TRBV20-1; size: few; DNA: TGCAGTGCTTCGGACCGGAGGGGCTACACCTTC; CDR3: CSASDRRGYTF
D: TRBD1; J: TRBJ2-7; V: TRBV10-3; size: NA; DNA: TGTGCCATCAGGAGGGGACAGGGTAGGAACGAGCAGTACTTC; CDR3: CAIRRGQGRNEQYF
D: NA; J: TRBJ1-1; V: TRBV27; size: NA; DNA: TGTGCCAGCAGTTTAACCCAGGGGCTGACTGAAGCTTTCTTT; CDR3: CASSLTQGLTEAFF
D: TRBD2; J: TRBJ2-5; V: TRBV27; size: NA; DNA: TGTGCCAGCAGTCCACCGGGACTAGCGGGAGGTACCCAGTACTTC; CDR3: CASSPPGLAGGTQYF
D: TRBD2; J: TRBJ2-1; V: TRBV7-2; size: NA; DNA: TGTGCCAGCAGCTTAGAATCTAGCGGCAATGAGCAGTTCTTC; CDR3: CASSLESSGNEQFF
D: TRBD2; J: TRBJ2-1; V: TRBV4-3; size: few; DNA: TGCGCCAGCAGCCAGGGACTAGCGGGAAATGAGCAGTTCTTC; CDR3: CASSQGLAGNEQFF
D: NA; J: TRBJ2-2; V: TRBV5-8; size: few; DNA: TGTGCCAGCATCGGAAGTAACAGGGTCACCGGGGAGCTGTTTTTT; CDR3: CASIGSNRVTGELFF
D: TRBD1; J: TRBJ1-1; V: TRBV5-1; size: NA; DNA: TGCGCCAGCAGCTTCGGACAGGCCGGTCTCCTGATGAACACTGAAGCTTTCTTT; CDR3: CASSFGQAGLLMNTEAFF
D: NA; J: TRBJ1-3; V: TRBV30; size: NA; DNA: TGTGGCCGGGGGGACTTAGCCTCTGGAAACACCATATATTTT; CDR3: CGRGDLASGNTIYF
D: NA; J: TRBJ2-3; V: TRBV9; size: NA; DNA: TGTGCCAGCAGCGTAGGGGCTAACCCTAGCACAGATACGCAGTATTTT; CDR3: CASSVGANPSTDTQYF
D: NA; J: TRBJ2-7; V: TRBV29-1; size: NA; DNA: TGCAGCGTTGAAGCGACAGGAGCCTACGAGCAGTACTTC; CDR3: CSVEATGAYEQYF
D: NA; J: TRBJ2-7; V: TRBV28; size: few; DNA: TGTGCCAGCAGTCGTCAGGGTTACGAGCAGTACTTC; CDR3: CASSRQGYEQYF
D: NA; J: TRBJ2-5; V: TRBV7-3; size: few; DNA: TGTGCCAGCAGCTTAATAGCGGAGACCCAGTACTTC; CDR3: CASSLIAETQYF
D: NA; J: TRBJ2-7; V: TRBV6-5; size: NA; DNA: TGTGCCAGCAGTTACTCTTTAGACGGGGTATCCTACGAGCAGTACTTC; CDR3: CASSYSLDGVSYEQYF
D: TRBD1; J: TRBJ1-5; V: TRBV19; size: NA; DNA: TGTGCCAGTAGTGGGACAGGGGAGGGTCAGCCCCAGCATTTT; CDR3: CASSGTGEGQPQHF
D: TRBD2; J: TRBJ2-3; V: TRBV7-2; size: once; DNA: TGTGCCAGCAGCTCCACGGGACTAGCGGCAGATACGCAGTATTTT; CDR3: CASSSTGLAADTQYF
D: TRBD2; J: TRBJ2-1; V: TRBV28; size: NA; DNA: TGTGCCAGCAGTTTCCTTACTAGCGGAAGCTCCTACAATGAGCAGTTCTTC; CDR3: CASSFLTSGSSYNEQFF
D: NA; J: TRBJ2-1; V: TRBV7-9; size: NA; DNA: TGTGCCAGCAGCTTGCCCCCGGGGCGGGGTAGTGACAATGAGCAGTTCTTC; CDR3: CASSLPPGRGSDNEQFF
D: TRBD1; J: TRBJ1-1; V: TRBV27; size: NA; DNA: TGTGCCAGCAGTCTTCGGACAGGACGGAACACTGAAGCTTTCTTT; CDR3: CASSLRTGRNTEAFF